This TCR beta chain was recovered during a study of blood T cell repertoires in COVID-19 (dated by TCRdb to the early 2020s). Regarding the study in general: Samples covering the acute and convalescent phases of COVID-19 were provided by collaborators in the United States, Italy and Spain. The material from the prospective study consisted of cDNA or gDNA derived from T cells, B-cell-depleted T cells, or PBMCs. Subjects who had been exposed to COVID-19, were actively infected with it, or had recovered from it provided the deeply sampled blood TCRbeta repertoires that made up the dataset. The repertoires were made available in a free public database intended to serve as a resource for research on the immune response to SARS-CoV-2. The samples were drawn from two sources: the first 160 participants of the ongoing ImmuneRACE study, and some 1,300 subjects contributed by 6 global collaborators. Sample metadata almost always included a de-identified subject ID, COVID-19 status, age in years and sex. Where available, HLA class I and class II types were obtained from metadata supplied by the sample provider rather than from assay-based typing. The full study reports these points: Clinical and demographic metadata were provided uncurated, with the amount varying by source and participant.

Enrolling through a virtual design, the prospective study's participants ranged in age from about 18 to 89 years and lived across more than 20 United States geographic areas. In the prospective study, participants were assigned to cohorts based on the clinical history participants reported in a screening survey and a study questionnaire. Recovered participants in ImmuneRACE Cohort 3 were defined by two consecutive negative NP/OP PCR tests, clearance by a healthcare professional, or resolution of symptoms. Each participant in the prospective study had whole blood, serum and a nasopharyngeal or oropharyngeal swab collected by mobile phlebotomists. Additional blood draws and questionnaires over an approximately two-month period could optionally be provided by prospective study participants. Blood samples from the prospective study were shipped frozen or at room temperature prior to DNA extraction.

Spanning cysteine to phenylalanine, the CDR3 consists of 14 amino acids. The retained sequence is limited to the CDR3, 42 bases, with the frame set at the first base. The germline V gene supplies CDR1 SGDLS and CDR2 YYNGEE. V loses 3 bases of germline sequence and J loses 1 base, and the interval between the two ends is 10 bases. TCRbeta CDR3 regions were amplified from genomic DNA using the immunoSEQ Assay, a bias-controlled multiplex PCR. The authors processed their data as follows. The number of nucleated cells in each sample was estimated from the amplification of reference gene primers within the assay. Sequence reads were collapsed and filtered to measure the absolute abundance of every unique TCRbeta CDR3 rearrangement. For each sample, productive Simpson clonality was calculated as the square root of Simpson's diversity index over productive rearrangements. TCRdb limited this immuneACCESS table to in-frame rearrangements with V and J called. A share of clones is missing; checked studies link under half to unresolved V genes, and the rest is unexplained. V, J and clone size derive from that table, while D and trimming were established from the DNA sequence. Present in this sample are some 300,000 clones, under 90% of which were seen just once. Of the sample, 1.5% to 2% is held by the ten largest clones.

About this clone itself: What antigen it recognizes has not been identified. Base quality data are lacking; no much larger clone is found one base away.

The sequencing sample was made of PBMCs or T cells enriched from blood (not recorded which). The clonotype was recovered from a woman aged 40 to 49 who had recovered from COVID-19. The sequence links TRBV9 to TRBJ1-2; too little of a D gene remains to name it. The DNA reads as follows: TGTGCCAGCAGCGCCACTTCATATAACTATGGCTACACCTTC. The encoded protein is CASSATSYNYGYTF. When the CDR3 is completed using the reference TRBV9 and TRBJ1-2 genes on either side, the full variable domain is DSGVTQTPKHLITATGQRVTLRCSPRSGDLSVYWYQQSLDQGLQFLIQYYNGEERAKGNILERFSAQQFPDLHSELNLSSLELGDSALYFCASSATSYNYGYTFGSGTRLTVV.